These 24 T cell receptor beta chains came from one sample sequenced in a study of T cells after yellow fever vaccination. TCRdb reprocessed the 5' RACE reads with MiXCR, giving one entry per CDR3 protein. This sample carries fewer than 450,000 distinct CDR3 sequences, 9.5% to 13% of them seen once, and the ten largest clones take around 18%. This material consisted of PBMCs, taken on the day of the first yellow fever vaccination. These receptors all stem from a man in his late teens or twenties who received the YFV17D yellow fever vaccine.

This clonotype was counted only a few times. This chain uses TRBV13 with TRBJ2-7, with D maybe TRBD1 (8 bases). V was cut by 4 bases and J by 5 bases, with 15 bases left in between. The CDR3 extends over 14 amino acids. Germline CDR1 is PRHDT and CDR2 is FYEKMQ (reference sequence). The CDR3 bases are TGTGCCAGCAGCTCCTGGACAGGGACTAACGAGCAGTACTTC. Its translation is CASSSWTGTNEQYF.

J is TRBJ2-1 and V is TRBV20-1; 9 bases line up with TRBD1. Trimming took 6 bases from V and 9 from J; bases not matched to a gene: 15. The germline V gene has CDR1 DFQATT and CDR2 SNEGSKA (reference sequence). The CDR3 loop spans 15 amino acids. Written as DNA, the CDR3 is TGCAGTGCGCGCGCCGGGACAGGGTATGCCGTTGAGCAGTTCTTC. It codes for CSARAGTGYAVEQFF.

This clonotype was seen only a few times. This chain joins TRBV6-2 or TRBV6-3 and TRBJ1-1; 7 positions agree with TRBD1. Germline V CDR1 and CDR2: MNHEY, SVGEGT. This CDR3 region has 13 residues. J was trimmed by 9 bases and V by 6 bases; bases with no gene match: 10. The CDR3 here is CASSQGQYLQAFF. Written as DNA, the CDR3 is TGTGCCAGCAGCCAGGGACAGTATCTTCAAGCTTTCTTT.

This clonotype was found a few times. The chain couples TRBV20-1 to TRBJ1-2; the match to TRBD1 covers 7 bases. V was pared by 4 bases and J by 5 bases, with 1 base of the junction left unmatched. This CDR3 comprises 11 residues. CDR1 is DFQATT and CDR2 is SNEGSKA in the germline V gene (reference sequence). The CDR3 bases are TGCAGTGCTAAACAGGGGTATGGCTACACCTTC. Its translation is CSAKQGYGYTF.

This rearrangement joins TRBV6-1 to TRBJ1-1, with D hard to call. V lost 3 bases and J lost 0, with 11 bases in between. The length of the CDR3 is 15 residues. Germline CDR1 is MNHNS and CDR2 is SASEGT. The CDR3 DNA is TGTGCCAGCAGTGAGACGGTGGTGGTGAACACTGAAGCTTTCTTT. Protein product: CASSETVVVNTEAFF.

This clonotype has only a few counts. The chain links TRBV3-1 to TRBJ1-1, with D uncertain. Germline-derived CDR1 and CDR2 are LGHDT and YNNKEL (reference sequence). This CDR3 region has 13 residues. The germline V and J ends were trimmed by 5 bases and 2 bases, with 9 bases remaining between them. In nucleotides, the CDR3 is TGTGCCAGCAGCGGTGTTATCAACACTGAAGCTTTCTTT. This codes for CASSGVINTEAFF.

This clonotype was found a few times. The CDR3 DNA reads TGCGCCAGCAGCTTAAGTCTAACGGCGGGGGACGAGCAGTACTTC. It yields the protein CASSLSLTAGDEQYF. The chain combines TRBV5-1 with TRBJ2-7; the match to TRBD2 covers 7 bases. This CDR3 has 15 residues. Germline CDR1 reads SGHRS; CDR2 reads YFSETQ. Trimming took 2 bases from V and 5 from J; bases not matched to a gene: 10.

This clonotype has more than one count but fewer than ten. The V gene is TRBV5-5, the J gene TRBJ2-7; 10 bases fit TRBD1. CDR1 and CDR2 (germline): SGHKS, YYEKEE (reference sequence). The J segment lost 7 bases and the V segment lost 2 bases, leaving 9 bases of the junction unmatched. This CDR3 comprises 15 residues. CDR3 in DNA: TGTGCCAGCAGCTTAGGGACAGGGGATCGGGGGGAGCAGTACGTC. It codes for CASSLGTGDRGEQYV.

This clonotype was seen at least ten times. The chain joins TRBV20-1 to TRBJ2-7; 7 bases match TRBD1. The CDR3 spans 15 residues. Trimming took 6 bases from V and 3 from J; bases not matched to a gene: 14. Germline CDR1 and CDR2: DFQATT and SNEGSKA (reference sequence). In DNA form, the CDR3 reads TGCAGTGCACAGCCGGGACAGCTCCTGCTCTACGAGCAGTACGTC. It translates to CSAQPGQLLLYEQYV.

This clonotype was found a few times. This chain connects TRBV12-3 or TRBV12-4 to TRBJ1-3, with D perhaps TRBD1 (6 bases). The CDR3 is 15 residues long. In DNA form, the CDR3 reads TGTGCATGTCTTGGGGGCGCGCATCCTCTGAACACCATATATTTT. This translates into CACLGGAHPLNTIYF.

This clonotype was detected ten times or more. V is TRBV4-1 and J is TRBJ1-1; 7 nucleotides align to TRBD1. The CDR3 loop spans 16 amino acids. V trimming: 1 base; J trimming: 4 bases; junction bases outside the gene matches: 9. The germline gives CDR1 MGHRA, CDR2 YSYEKL. CDR3 amino acids: CASSQGLTGLGTEAFF. CDR3 DNA sequence: TGCGCCAGCAGCCAAGGCCTGACAGGGCTAGGCACTGAAGCTTTCTTT.

A few counts support this clonotype. The chain combines TRBV4-3 with TRBJ1-1; D is uncertain. Per the germline V gene, CDR1 is LGHNA and CDR2 is YSLEER. This CDR3 comprises 12 residues. Trimming shortened V by 3 bases and J by 2 bases, and 4 bases separated the two germline ends. The CDR3 region is CASSHRNTEAFF. The CDR3 bases are TGCGCCAGCAGCCATCGAAACACTGAAGCTTTCTTT.

This clonotype appeared a few times. The V call is TRBV4-3, the J call TRBJ1-1; TRBD1 might be the D (5 bases). Germline V CDR1 and CDR2: LGHNA, YSLEER. V was clipped by 1 base and J by 7 bases, with 10 bases between them. The CDR3 spans 13 residues. The CDR3, as DNA: TGCGCCAGCAGCCAAGCTCGGGGCTATGAAGCTTTCTTT. It translates to CASSQARGYEAFF.

V usage is TRBV18 and J usage is TRBJ2-3; D unclear. Germline CDR1 is KGHSH and CDR2 is LQKENI. This CDR3 is built from 13 residues. V was trimmed by 3 bases and J by 2 bases, leaving 6 bases between them. The chain's CDR3 is CASSPLNTDTQYF. CDR3 bases: TGTGCCAGCTCACCCCTGAACACAGATACGCAGTATTTT.

This clonotype appeared a few times. The chain carries TRBV6-1 and TRBJ1-1; D is uncertain. The CDR3 runs 15 residues. Germline-derived CDR1 and CDR2 are MNHNS and SASEGT. Between the trimmed V and J ends, which lost 5 bases and 1 base, there was a span of 14 bases. The CDR3 sequence: CASSKEDGSNTEAFF. Written as DNA, the CDR3 is TGTGCCAGCAGTAAAGAGGACGGTTCGAACACTGAAGCTTTCTTT.

This clonotype was recorded a few times. The V gene is TRBV19, the J gene TRBJ2-1; 11 nucleotides agree with TRBD2. CDR3 length: 15 residues. Germline CDR1 LNHDA, CDR2 SQIVND (reference sequence). V shed 6 bases, J shed 7 bases, and the junction held 8 bases outside the gene matches. CDR3 sequence (DNA): TGTGCCAGTAGGGGTAGCGGGGGGGCCCAAAATGAGCAGTTCTTC. The encoded protein is CASRGSGGAQNEQFF.

Ten or more counts support this clonotype. V and J are TRBV3-1 and TRBJ2-3; D uncertain. This CDR3 has 16 amino acids. Germline V lookup: CDR1 LGHDT, CDR2 YNNKEL (reference sequence). V shed 0 bases and J shed 2 bases, with 12 bases lying between them. In DNA form, the CDR3 reads TGTGCCAGCAGCCAAGATAGAGGATTTTTCACAGATACGCAGTATTTT. Protein product: CASSQDRGFFTDTQYF.

A note on this clonotype: With a much larger clone just one base away, this may be a read error. The rearrangement uses TRBV20-1 and TRBJ2-7; TRBD1 matches at 10 bases. This CDR3 contains 12 residues. Germline CDR1 reads DFQATT; CDR2 reads SNEGSKA (reference sequence). CDR3 in DNA: TGCTGTGCTAGGACAGGGGGCTACGAGCAGTACTTC. Its translation is CCARTGGYEQYF.

This clonotype was seen a few times. This rearrangement joins TRBV5-1 to TRBJ2-7; 12 nucleotides align to TRBD1. CDR1 SGHRS and CDR2 YFSETQ come from the germline V gene. V shed 3 bases, J shed 4 bases, and the junction held 5 bases outside the gene matches. This CDR3 region has 15 residues. The DNA of the CDR3 is TGCGCCAGCAGCTCAACGGGACAGGGGGCTTACGAGCAGTACTTC. It specifies CASSSTGQGAYEQYF.

In its sample, this clonotype was seen many times. The chain carries TRBV4-2 and TRBJ2-3; 9 bases match TRBD2. The CDR3 spans 19 residues. J lost 2 bases, V lost 4 bases, and 16 bases had no gene match. Germline lookup yields CDR1 LGHNA and CDR2 YNFKEQ. CDR3 nucleotide sequence: TGTGCCAGCAGCCCCTGGGGCGGGGGGGTCCCCTCCTCCACAGATACGCAGTATTTT. Residues: CASSPWGGGVPSSTDTQYF.

This clonotype was found a few times. This chain links TRBV20-1 with TRBJ1-2; a possible D gene is TRBD1 (6 bases). V was pared by 1 base and J by 4 bases, with 13 bases between. The CDR3 totals 14 residues. Per the germline V gene, CDR1 is DFQATT and CDR2 is SNEGSKA (reference sequence). The CDR3 is CSARVSGASYGYTF. The DNA of the CDR3 is TGCAGTGCTAGAGTTTCAGGGGCTAGCTATGGCTACACCTTC.

This clonotype was recorded a few times. V is TRBV7-6 and J is TRBJ2-1; D is possibly TRBD2 (7 bases). The CDR3 length is 14 residues. V was clipped by 2 bases and J by 7 bases, with 12 bases between them. The germline gives CDR1 SGHVS, CDR2 FNYEAQ. The CDR3 spells CASSLTGGLNEQFF. CDR3 sequence (DNA): TGTGCCAGCAGCTTAACGGGGGGCCTAAATGAGCAGTTCTTC. The full variable domain, rest sourced from reference TRBV7-6 and TRBJ2-1, is GAGVSQSPRYKVTKRGQDVALRCDPISGHVSLYWYRQALGQGPEFLTYFNYEAQQDKSGLPNDRFSAERPEGSISTLTIQRTEQRDSAMYRCASSLTGGLNEQFFGPGTRLTVL.

V and J are TRBV30 and TRBJ1-4; D is possibly TRBD1 (5 bases). V was cut by 8 bases and J by 8 bases, with 18 bases left in between. Germline CDR1 and CDR2: GTSNPN and SVGIG (reference sequence). This CDR3 region has 13 residues. The CDR3 is CAGIDGGREKLFF. CDR3 sequence (DNA): TGTGCCGGGATAGACGGGGGAAGGGAAAAACTGTTTTTT.

This clonotype came up a few times. The V and J genes are TRBV7-2 and TRBJ1-5; D possibly corresponds to TRBD1 (5 bases). This CDR3 comprises 15 residues. V dropped 1 base and J dropped 0 bases, with 7 bases sitting between them. Per germline, CDR1 SGHTA and CDR2 FQGNSA. The CDR3 coding sequence is TGTGCCAGCAGCTTAGGGGACGGTAGCAATCAGCCCCAGCATTTT. Protein: CASSLGDGSNQPQHF.